This TCR beta chain was sequenced for a study of T-cell reconstitution after alpha-beta-depleted transplantation in children. Study findings and constraints: Among T cells one year after transplant, newly produced cells accounted for most counts and diversity. Expanded graft clones numbering several hundred reportedly gave rise to alpha-beta T cells about two months after transplant. Diversity of TCRbeta at day 60 was high in some patients, arising from surviving recipient T cells and thymic progenitors.

A remark on this clonotype: Antigen specificity is unknown.

Construction of the TCRbeta library involved unique molecular identifiers. TCRdb called the PCR reads again in MiXCR, with one record for every CDR3 protein. The sample lists hundreds of thousands of distinct CDR3 sequences; roughly 16% were seen once. CDR1 and CDR2 from the germline V gene are MGHRA and YSYEKL. Trimming took off 3 bases at V and 2 bases at J, with 14 bases between the two ends. The CDR3 sequence is 16 residues long. The gene calls are TRBV4-1 and TRBJ2-4; D uncertain. Here the sequenced sample was PBMCs, mostly from graft donor cells, taken 360 days after TCRalphabeta/CD19-depleted stem cell transplant. The receptor's source is a male patient younger than 18 who had a stem cell transplant for acute lymphoblastic leukemia, so the T cells may come from the graft donor. The DNA for the CDR3 is TGCGCCAGCAGCCACCGTTTGGCTACCCCCAAAAACATTCAGTACTTC. Translation gives CASSHRLATPKNIQYF.